This record looks at one TCR beta chain sequence and its context. Its antigen is as yet unknown. One junction end does not reproduce the germline sequence, and a read error may be involved. This sample is part of a study of T-cell memory formation after mild COVID-19. General study findings and limits: Nothing showed for sure that second-wave clones peaking on day 37 were SARS-CoV-2 specific.

A single record per CDR3 protein comes from TCRdb applying MiXCR to the 5' RACE reads. In the table there are more than 350,000 distinct CDR3 sequences, approximately 15% of which are singletons. This clonotype was sampled from a man aged 18 to 35 who had mild COVID-19 (a few samples of this study predate the infection). Cell type and time point are not known. The specimen was PBMCs or a T cell subset sorted from them (not recorded which).

CDR3 amino acids: CASSQDGGVDRADTQYF. The DNA for the CDR3 is TGCGCCAGCAGCCAAGATGGCGGAGTAGATCGGGCAGATACGCAGTATTTC. The chain carries TRBV4-3 and TRBJ2-3; D ambiguous. Germline CDR1 is LGHNA and CDR2 is YSLEER. The CDR3 has 17 amino acids.